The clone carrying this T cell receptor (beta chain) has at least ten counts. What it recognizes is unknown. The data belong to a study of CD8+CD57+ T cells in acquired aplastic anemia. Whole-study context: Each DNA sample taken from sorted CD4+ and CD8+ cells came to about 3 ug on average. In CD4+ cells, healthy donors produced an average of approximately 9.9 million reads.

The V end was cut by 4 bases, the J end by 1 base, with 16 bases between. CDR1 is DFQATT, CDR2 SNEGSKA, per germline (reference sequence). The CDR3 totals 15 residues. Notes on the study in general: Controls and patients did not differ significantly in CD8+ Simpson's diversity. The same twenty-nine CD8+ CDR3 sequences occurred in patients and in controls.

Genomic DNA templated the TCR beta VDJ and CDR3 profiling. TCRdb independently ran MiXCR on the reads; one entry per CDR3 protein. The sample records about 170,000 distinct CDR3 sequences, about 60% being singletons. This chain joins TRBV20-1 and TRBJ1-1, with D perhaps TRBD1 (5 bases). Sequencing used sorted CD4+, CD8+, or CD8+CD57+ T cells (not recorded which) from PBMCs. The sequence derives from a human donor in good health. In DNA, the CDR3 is TGCAGTGCTAACCTTTATGGGGGTTGGAACACTGAAGCTTTCTTT. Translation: CSANLYGGWNTEAFF.